The clone carrying this T cell receptor beta chain was recorded a few times. The target antigen is unknown. Mismatch with germline at one junction end may stem from a read error. These data originate in a study of Graves' ophthalmopathy and Graves' hyperthyroidism. Whole-study results and caveats: Most clonotypes expanded in thyroid above 0.001 frequency were present in blood too.

RNA transcripts were the template, and TCR beta CDR3 regions were amplified from them. The authors performed first-round RT-PCR with HTBI primers and then a second-round multiplex PCR. From the multiplex PCR reads, TCRdb called clonotypes with MiXCR, one entry per CDR3 protein. Here the sample spans around 660,000 distinct CDR3 sequences, about 40% being singletons. CDR1 and CDR2 (germline): ENHRY, SYGVKD. There are 14 residues in the CDR3. Ophthalmopathy-affected donors exhibited moderate-to-severe activity, CAS ≥3, NOSPECS ≥4, and duration under 3 months. The clonotype comes from an adult man with Graves' ophthalmopathy. Sequencing input: peripheral blood. The rearrangement joins TRBV10-3 to TRBJ1-2; no definite D call. The CDR3 region has the DNA TGTGCCAGCAGTGTGGAGGCCCGTAACTATGGCTACACCTTC. Translated: CASSVEARNYGYTF.